This T cell receptor beta chain was profiled in a study of blood T cells in healthy people across ages (dated by TCRdb to 2014 to 2015). In the study overall: In model experiments, template switching captured about one uniquely barcoded TCR beta cDNA molecule for every two T cells. For two donors (one aged 18 to 29 and one aged 80 or older), the study analyzed two additional independent replicas of 1 million unique cDNA reads from the same blood draw. Donors were grouped into four age groups: young (average 16 years), middle-aged (roughly 37), aged (over 55) and long-lived (around 80). To avoid experimental bias, donors of different ages were distributed randomly across sequencing lanes. Age-related changes in TCR beta repertoire diversity were measured in the study by deep sequencing normalized with unique cDNA molecular identifiers.

The donors were 40 or so Caucasian individuals from Russia, aged roughly 6 to 90 years, who were systemically healthy. Roughly 9.5 milliliters of peripheral blood were drawn from each donor into EDTA-treated Vacutainer tubes. Ficoll-Paque density-gradient centrifugation was used to isolate PBMCs, with at least 6.5 million per sample. Trizol reagent was used to extract total RNA from the PBMCs, yielding at least 6 micrograms per sample. Naive CD45RAhigh/CD27high T cell percentages were measured by flow cytometry on a PBMC aliquot from every donor. Trimming at the junction amounts to 5 bases on V and 2 bases on J, and the germline ends lie 11 bases apart. From the cysteine through the phenylalanine, the CDR3 covers 14 amino acids. Left in the record is the CDR3 DNA by itself, 42 bases read in frame from the first base. CDR1 and CDR2, looked up from the germline V gene, are MNHEY and SVGAGI. This clonotype was seen a handful of times. Its antigen is still unknown. Per-base qualities were not stored, and no clone one base away is much larger.

Broad study findings and their caveats: Because profiling used bulk unsorted PBMCs, naive and antigen-experienced compartments could not be compared conclusively. Observed TCR beta diversity per million T cells fell roughly linearly with age, and a significant reduction was already apparent by age roughly 40. There was a strong correlation between observed TCR beta diversity and the percentage of naive T cells measured by flow cytometry. Because the CMV infection status of the donors was unknown, age-related changes in expanded clonotypes may potentially have been confounded. Estimates of total diversity based on one million sequenced T cells were considered lower bounds and underestimates. Compared with the aged group, the long-lived group had more naive CD4+ T cells, fewer expanded clones and increased TCR diversity, a pattern suggesting age selection.

Libraries were made using 5' RACE. For sequencing, an Illumina HiSeq 2500 was employed. The second PCR ran for roughly 7 to 11 cycles and used a J-beta primer mix along with a sample-barcoded 5' primer. A template-switch 5' adaptor carrying 12 random nucleotides introduced a unique molecular identifier onto each TCR beta cDNA molecule. Each sample yielded at least 2.5 million CDR3-containing paired-end reads. First-strand cDNA synthesis was performed from all RNA using the Mint cDNA synthesis kit, with priming by a TRBC-specific oligonucleotide. All cDNA was treated with uracil-DNA glycosylase and then went through a first 18-cycle PCR with the universal primers M1SS and BC2_uni_R. The study's processing was this. Each sample was normalized by randomly selecting 1 million high-quality reads, each carrying a distinct molecular identifier. Instead of being binned into consensus sequences, reads with shared molecular identifiers were discarded. CDR3 identification, clonotype clustering and error correction used MiTCR with a Q25 quality threshold and the strictest error-elimination algorithm. A nonparametric unseen species model using Euler transformation provided a lower-bound estimate of total TCR beta diversity. The public sequencing data were trimmed at Q25 with fastp and processed into clonotypes with MiXCR by TCRdb, which kept only in-frame beta chains. Each CDR3 protein gets just one entry, which takes the most common genes and DNA from the rows behind it. TCRdb, rather than the study authors, made the V and J calls. This sample holds 730,000 or so distinct CDR3 sequences; 40% to 50% were observed only once. In total, the top ten clones hold about 32% of the sample.

Sequencing used blood. Here the chain combines TRBV6-5 and TRBJ2-3, with a weak D call of TRBD1 (6 bases match). The source of this sequence is an elderly man in good health. This receptor has the CDR3 CASSDRSHTDTQYF. The nucleotide sequence reads TGTGCCAGCAGTGACAGGTCACACACAGATACGCAGTATTTT.